These 10 T cell receptor beta chains came from one sample sequenced in a study of T cell responses to AZD1222 COVID-19 vaccine. Repertoires were generated with immunoSEQ multiplex PCR, while TCRdb's copy carries only in-frame clones and drops some. The sample consists of about 78,000 clones, roughly 85% of them appearing once. The source was peripheral blood, collected on day 0 of AZD1222 vaccination. These receptors originate from an adult in good health.

The V gene is TRBV24-1, the J gene TRBJ2-3, with D maybe TRBD2 (7 bases). The CDR3 covers 15 residues. Germline loops: CDR1 KGHDR, CDR2 SFDVKD. V was clipped by 3 bases and J by 6 bases, with 15 bases between them. The CDR3 region is CATSDRRGGGDTQYF. CDR3 bases: TGTGCCACCAGTGATCGGAGGGGGGGCGGGGATACGCAGTATTTT.

The CDR3: CASTPWSHQDYGYTF. The DNA for the CDR3 is TGTGCCAGCACCCCATGGTCGCATCAGGACTATGGCTACACCTTC. The V call is TRBV7-2, the J call TRBJ1-2; unclear D gene. The CDR3 has 15 amino acids. Germline loops: CDR1 SGHTA, CDR2 FQGNSA. V was shortened by 7 bases and J by 3 bases, with 18 bases between the two germline ends.

The chain uses TRBV6-2 or TRBV6-3 and TRBJ2-7, with TRBD2 matching over 7 bases. CDR1 is MNHEY and CDR2 is SVGEGT in the germline V gene. This CDR3 region has 13 residues. V shed 3 bases and J 3 bases; nucleotides not matched to a gene: 2. The CDR3 reads CASSYQRGYEQYF. CDR3 nucleotides: TGTGCCAGCAGTTATCAGCGGGGCTACGAGCAGTACTTC.

The genes are TRBV7-2 and TRBJ2-7; no reliable D call. This CDR3 has 15 residues. V dropped 4 bases and J dropped 1 base, with 14 bases sitting between them. In germline, CDR1 is SGHTA, CDR2 FQGNSA. Here the CDR3 reads CASSSSRRDSYEQYF. CDR3 DNA: TGTGCCAGCAGCTCCTCTCGGAGAGATTCCTACGAGCAGTACTTC. Full variable domain (remainder filled in from reference TRBV7-2 and TRBJ2-7): GAGVSQSPSNKVTEKGKDVELRCDPISGHTALYWYRQSLGQGLEFLIYFQGNSAPDKSGLPSDRFSAERTGGSVSTLTIQRTQQEDSAVYLCASSSSRRDSYEQYFGPGTRLTVT.

The CDR3 DNA follows: TGTGCCAGCAGCTTCCAGGGTCGCAGGAACTATGGCTACACCTTC. It specifies CASSFQGRRNYGYTF. The chain links TRBV5-6 to TRBJ1-2, with D perhaps TRBD1 (5 bases). Germline-derived CDR1 and CDR2 are SGHDT and YYEEEE. The CDR3 covers 15 residues. V was clipped by 2 bases and J by 2 bases, with 13 bases between them.

V is TRBV3-1 (or the pseudogene TRBV3-2) and J is TRBJ1-1; D not certain. The CDR3 runs 13 residues. Germline CDR1 and CDR2: LGHDT and YNNKEL (reference sequence). V lost 1 base and J 0 bases, leaving 3 bases between the germline ends. The DNA for the CDR3 is TGTGCCAGCAGCCAAGGTGTGAACACTGAAGCTTTCTTT. Translating gives CASSQGVNTEAFF.

This clone came up a few times. The V and J genes are TRBV10-2 and TRBJ1-1; tentatively, D is TRBD1 (5 bases). CDR3 size: 14 residues. V lost 4 bases and J lost 5, with 14 bases in between. CDR1 is WSHSY, CDR2 SAAADI, per germline. This CDR3 reads CASSASGTKTEAFF. The DNA for the CDR3 is TGCGCCAGCAGTGCCTCCGGGACGAAAACTGAAGCTTTCTTT.

This sequence joins TRBV13 and TRBJ2-1; D possibly corresponds to TRBD2 (6 bases). Deletions cut 3 bases from V and 0 bases from J, with 12 bases between. This CDR3 has 16 residues. The germline V gene encodes CDR1 PRHDT and CDR2 FYEKMQ (reference sequence). CDR3 sequence reads: CASSLAGSPSYNEQFF. In nucleotides, the CDR3 is TGTGCCAGCAGCTTGGCGGGATCCCCCTCCTACAATGAGCAGTTCTTC.

This clone has only a few counts. The V gene is TRBV6-2 or TRBV6-3, the J gene TRBJ1-2, with unresolved D. Germline V lookup: CDR1 MNHEY, CDR2 SVGEGT. Deletions cut 0 bases from V and 4 bases from J, with 12 bases between. CDR3 length: 15 residues. Written as DNA, the CDR3 is TGTGCCAGCAGTTACTCAGTGGAGGGAGTCTATGGCTACACCTTC. This encodes CASSYSVEGVYGYTF.

CDR3 amino acids: CASSHSVTGRSYNEQFF. The CDR3 bases are TGTGCCAGCAGCCATTCCGTAACGGGGAGATCCTACAATGAGCAGTTCTTC. The gene calls are TRBV14 and TRBJ2-1, with a tentative D call TRBD2 (5 bases). The germline V gene encodes CDR1 SGHDN and CDR2 FVKESK. The length of the CDR3 is 17 residues. V was shortened by 3 bases and J by 1 base, with 16 bases between the two germline ends.